This TCR beta chain was identified in a study of shared clonotypes between healthy human individuals. At the level of the study: Sampling drew on donors who were a couple of women and a few men aged 18 to 49. Whole-study results and caveats: Clonotype sharing across four donors was observed for around 4.8% of naive CD4 clonotypes.

V lost 1 base, J lost 2 bases, and 9 bases lay in between. Germline V gives CDR1 SGHTA, CDR2 FQGNSA. This CDR3 comprises 15 residues. Regarding this clone: Antigen unknown.

Assay: immunoSEQ multiplex PCR; the TCRdb copy retains only in-frame clones and omits some. The sample consists of about 1.5 million clones, roughly 96% of them appearing once. This receptor was identified in a man aged 30 to 39 in good health. Sequences were obtained from naive CD4+ T cells sorted from blood. Regarding subset: CD45RA+ positively selected. This chain links TRBV7-2 with TRBJ2-1; tentative D call: TRBD1 (6 bases). CDR3 region: CASSLDREPYNEQFF. DNA for the CDR3: TGTGCCAGCAGCTTAGACAGGGAACCCTACAATGAGCAGTTCTTC.